The 20 T cell receptor beta chains presented below share a single source sample, sequenced in a study of cytomegalovirus exposure and HLA in healthy donors. PCR used 60 Vbeta primers and 13 Jbeta primers. TCRdb's copy holds only in-frame clones and misses some; the assay was immunoSEQ multiplex PCR. The sample records over 110,000 clones, around three quarters being singletons. The sample comprised PBMCs. These receptors originate from a woman younger than 30 in good health and CMV-seropositive.

The V and J genes are TRBV4-1 and TRBJ1-2, with 8 bases that match TRBD1. CDR3 length: 18 amino acids. Looked up from germline, CDR1 is MGHRA and CDR2 is YSYEKL. With V trimmed by 1 base and J by 6 bases, 16 bases remained unmatched. The CDR3 spells CASSQVRQGAKAGNGYTF. The CDR3 DNA reads as TGCGCCAGCAGCCAAGTGCGCCAGGGGGCGAAGGCGGGAAATGGCTACACCTTC.

The genes are TRBV2 and TRBJ2-1; the match to TRBD2 covers 11 bases. Trimming at V came to 11 bases and at J to 0 bases, leaving 15 bases not matched to a gene. The CDR3 has 18 amino acids. Germline CDR1 reads SNHLY; CDR2 reads FYNNEI. CDR3 residues: CALRGLAGGRFSYNEQFF. The CDR3 nucleotides read TGTGCCCTCCGGGGGCTAGCGGGGGGCCGTTTCTCCTACAATGAGCAGTTCTTC.

The gene calls are TRBV10-2 and TRBJ1-2; possibly TRBD1 for D (5 bases). The CDR3 runs 17 residues. Deletions cut 0 bases from V and 4 bases from J, with 18 bases between. Germline values: CDR1 WSHSY, CDR2 SAAADI. The CDR3 reads CASSESSSKTVLYGYTF. CDR3 DNA sequence: TGCGCCAGCAGTGAGTCGAGCTCTAAGACAGTACTCTATGGCTACACCTTC.

V is TRBV27 and J is TRBJ2-1; D ambiguous. Germline loops: CDR1 MNHEY, CDR2 SMNVEV (reference sequence). V dropped 8 bases and J dropped 1 base, with 15 bases sitting between them. The CDR3 sequence is 15 residues long. The CDR3 coding sequence is TGTGCCAGCCCTCTGCCGTTGAGGTCCTACAATGAGCAGTTCTTC. Protein: CASPLPLRSYNEQFF.

As regards this clone: The junction departs from germline at one end; a sequencing error may be responsible. J is TRBJ2-3 and V is TRBV5-1; D might be TRBD2 (5 bases). Germline CDR1 SGHRS, CDR2 YFSETQ. The CDR3 length is 14 residues. The CDR3 region is CASSELFGEDTQYF. Written as DNA, the CDR3 is TGTGCCAGCAGCGAACTCTTCGGGGAAGATACGCAGTATTTT. The whole variable domain, remainder taken from reference TRBV5-1 and TRBJ2-3, is KAGVTQTPRYLIKTRGQQVTLSCSPISGHRSVSWYQQTPGQGLQFLFEYFSETQRNKGNFPGRFSGRQFSNSRSEMNVSTLELGDSALYLCASSELFGEDTQYFGPGTRLTVL.

The CDR3 is CASSPGRAGMNTEAFF. For the CDR3, the DNA is TGTGCCAGCAGCCCGGGGAGGGCAGGGATGAACACTGAAGCTTTCTTT. The rearrangement uses TRBV11-2 and TRBJ1-1; possible D gene TRBD1, 5 bases. V gave up 5 bases and J gave up 0 bases, with 16 bases separating them. The germline CDR1 and CDR2 sequences are SGHAT and FQNNGV. This CDR3 is 16 amino acids long.

The V and J genes are TRBV28 and TRBJ2-7; 8 positions match TRBD1. The V gene's germline CDR1 is MDHEN and CDR2 SYDVKM. J gave up 2 bases and V 6 bases, and 6 bases lay outside the gene matches. The CDR3 contains 14 residues. This CDR3 reads CASSTGTGAYEQYF. CDR3 DNA sequence: TGTGCCAGCAGCACCGGGACAGGAGCCTACGAGCAGTACTTC. The variable domain in full, completed from reference TRBV28 and TRBJ2-7, reads DVKVTQSSRYLVKRTGEKVFLECVQDMDHENMFWYRQDPGLGLRLIYFSYDVKMKEKGDIPEGYSVSREKKERFSLILESASTNQTSMYLCASSTGTGAYEQYFGPGTRLTVT.

The V and J genes are TRBV5-4 and TRBJ2-5; 9 bases agree with TRBD2. CDR3 length: 15 amino acids. Germline V lookup: CDR1 SGHNT, CDR2 YYREEE (reference sequence). V dropped 4 bases and J dropped 0; count of bases not matched to a gene: 4. The DNA of the CDR3 is TGTGCCAGCAGCCCTAGCGGGGATTACCAAGAGACCCAGTACTTC. Amino acids: CASSPSGDYQETQYF.

The gene calls are TRBV5-5 and TRBJ1-5, with 8 bases aligning to TRBD1. Germline V gene data show CDR1 as SGHKS and CDR2 as YYEKEE (reference sequence). There are 15 residues in the CDR3. J was trimmed by 4 bases and V by 4 bases; bases with no gene match: 7. CDR3 protein: CASSGGQGMNQPQHF. In nucleotides, the CDR3 is TGTGCCAGCAGCGGAGGACAGGGAATGAATCAGCCCCAGCATTTT.

V usage is TRBV18 and J usage is TRBJ1-2, with D possibly matching TRBD1 (6 bases). The germline V and J ends were trimmed by 0 bases and 8 bases, with 7 bases remaining between them. CDR1 and CDR2 (germline): KGHSH, LQKENI. The CDR3 runs 12 residues. In nucleotides, the CDR3 is TGTGCCAGCTCACCACCGGGGGCCGGCTACACCTTC. Translation: CASSPPGAGYTF. Combining the CDR3 with reference TRBV18 and TRBJ1-2 gives the whole variable domain NAGVMQNPRHLVRRRGQEARLRCSPMKGHSHVYWYRQLPEEGLKFMVYLQKENIIDESGMPKERFSAEFPKEGPSILRIQQVVRGDSAAYFCASSPPGAGYTFGSGTRLTVV.

CDR3 nucleotide sequence: TGCAGCGTTGATTCGTCAGGGGATCCCTATGGCTACACCTTC. Protein product: CSVDSSGDPYGYTF. This rearrangement joins TRBV29-1 to TRBJ1-2; D is possibly TRBD1 (6 bases). Germline loops: CDR1 SQVTM, CDR2 ANQGSEA. The CDR3 spans 14 residues. Trimming left V 3 bases short and J 4 bases short, with 15 bases between.

The chain is built from TRBV6-6 and TRBJ1-2, with a possible D match to TRBD1 (6 bases). CDR1 MNHNY and CDR2 SVGAGI come from the germline V gene (reference sequence). Trimming stripped 2 bases from V and 10 bases from J, with 11 bases between. There are 12 residues in the CDR3. This chain's CDR3 is CASSYNRATYTF. As DNA, the CDR3 is TGTGCCAGCAGTTACAACAGGGCGACCTACACCTTC.

The table lists this clone with a few counts. In nucleotides, the CDR3 is TGCGCCAGCAGCCAAGGGGGGGGCTCTGGGGCCAACGTCCTGACTTTC. Translation: CASSQGGGSGANVLTF. This chain joins TRBV4-3 and TRBJ2-6, with 7 bases fitting TRBD2. CDR1 and CDR2 (germline): LGHNA, YSLEER. J gave up 0 bases and V 1 base, and 0 bases lay outside the gene matches. This CDR3 is 16 amino acids long.

The CDR3 region is CASSLTSGASYEQYF. DNA for the CDR3: TGTGCCAGCAGCTTGACTAGCGGGGCCTCCTACGAGCAGTACTTC. The genes are TRBV5-4 and TRBJ2-7, with 10 bases matching TRBD2. Germline V CDR1 and CDR2: SGHNT, YYREEE (reference sequence). CDR3 length: 15 amino acids. The junction had 1 base not matched to a gene; V was cut back by 1 base and J by 0 bases.

The chain couples TRBV4-1 to TRBJ1-5; a weak D match, TRBD1 (5 bases). CDR1 is MGHRA, CDR2 YSYEKL, per germline. The germline V and J ends were trimmed by 4 bases and 6 bases, with 19 bases remaining between them. The CDR3 consists of 16 residues. The DNA for the CDR3 is TGCGCCAGCAGCCCTTTAGGGCAGGGCGGTACTCAGCCCCAGCATTTT. Protein sequence: CASSPLGQGGTQPQHF.

The table lists this clone with a few counts. The gene calls are TRBV4-3 and TRBJ2-7; D is perhaps TRBD2 (5 bases). CDR1 LGHNA and CDR2 YSLEER come from the germline V gene. The length of the CDR3 is 13 residues. V was trimmed by 4 bases and J by 5 bases, leaving 12 bases between them. The CDR3 protein is CASSRELEDEQYF. The DNA for the CDR3 is TGCGCCAGCAGCCGGGAATTGGAGGACGAGCAGTACTTC.

The chain uses TRBV29-1 and TRBJ2-3; 16 bases line up with TRBD2. V lost 6 bases to trimming and J lost 0 bases; unmatched junction nucleotides: 6. CDR1 is SQVTM and CDR2 is ANQGSEA in the germline V gene. The CDR3 runs 17 residues. Written as DNA, the CDR3 is TGCAGCGTGGAGGGACTAGCGGGGGGGCCAAGCACAGATACGCAGTATTTT. Translated: CSVEGLAGGPSTDTQYF.

In its sample, this clone was seen a few times. The V gene is TRBV5-6, the J gene TRBJ2-3; 7 nucleotides align to TRBD2. Germline trimming cut 1 base from V and 2 bases from J; bases unmatched to any gene: 7. The germline V gene encodes CDR1 SGHDT and CDR2 YYEEEE. The CDR3 is made up of 16 amino acids. The CDR3, as DNA: TGTGCCAGCAGCTTGACGACTAGCCTAAACACAGATACGCAGTATTTT. Its protein is CASSLTTSLNTDTQYF.

V gene TRBV6-4 combines with J gene TRBJ2-5, with 12 bases identical to TRBD1. The J call may be mistaken, given a closer DNA end match to TRBJ2-7. The germline V gene encodes CDR1 MRHNA and CDR2 SNTAGT. The CDR3 has 18 amino acids. CDR3 nucleotide sequence: TGTGCCAGCAGTGACCCGGGACAGGGGGCCCCTCGACGCTACGAGCAGTACTTC. Translation gives CASSDPGQGAPRRYEQYF.

The V gene is TRBV10-1, the J gene TRBJ1-1, with D uncertain. The CDR3 spans 15 residues. The germline CDR1 and CDR2 sequences are WNHNN and SYGVQD (reference sequence). The germline V and J ends were trimmed by 0 bases and 7 bases, with 15 bases remaining between them. The CDR3 region has the DNA TGCGCCAGCAGTGAGTCTGGACCCCCGAGCGGTGAAGCTTTCTTT. Amino acid sequence: CASSESGPPSGEAFF.